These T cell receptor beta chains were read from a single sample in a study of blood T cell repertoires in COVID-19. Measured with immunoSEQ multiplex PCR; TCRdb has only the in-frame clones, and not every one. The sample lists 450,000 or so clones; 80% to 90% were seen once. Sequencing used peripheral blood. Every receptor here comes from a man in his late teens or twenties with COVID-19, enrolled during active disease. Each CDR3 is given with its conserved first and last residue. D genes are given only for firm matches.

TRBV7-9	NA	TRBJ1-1	TGTGCCAGCAGCCTACTTAGAGTGAACACTGAAGCTTTCTTT	CASSLLRVNTEAFF
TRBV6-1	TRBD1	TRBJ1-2	TGTGCCAGCAGTGACCCAGCCGGGACAGGGCATCATGGCTACACCTTC	CASSDPAGTGHHGYTF
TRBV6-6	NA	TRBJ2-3	TGTGCCAGCAGCTTTCCCACAGATACGCAGTATTTT	CASSFPTDTQYF
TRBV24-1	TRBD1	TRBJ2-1	TGTGCCACCAGTGACCCCTCGACAGGGGGGGTAGCGAATGAGCAGTTCTTC	CATSDPSTGGVANEQFF
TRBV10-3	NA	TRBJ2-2	TGTGCCATCAGTGAGTCTGCGGTCACCGGGGAGCTGTTTTTT	CAISESAVTGELFF
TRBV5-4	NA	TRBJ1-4	TGTGCCAGCAGCTTGATTGTCGGTGAAAAACTGTTTTTT	CASSLIVGEKLFF
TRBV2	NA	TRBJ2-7	TGTGCCAGCAGTGGGTCGGGGGACAGTTCCTACGAGCAGTACTTC	CASSGSGDSSYEQYF
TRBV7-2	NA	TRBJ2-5	TGTGCCAGCAGCTTTAATAGTGGGACCCAGTACTTC	CASSFNSGTQYF
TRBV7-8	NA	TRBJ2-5	TGTGCCAGCAGCTACCGCCAGCAAGAGACCCAGTACTTC	CASSYRQQETQYF
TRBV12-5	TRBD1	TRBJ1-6	TGTGCTAGTGGTTTAGGGACAGGAAATTCACCCCTCCACTTT	CASGLGTGNSPLHF